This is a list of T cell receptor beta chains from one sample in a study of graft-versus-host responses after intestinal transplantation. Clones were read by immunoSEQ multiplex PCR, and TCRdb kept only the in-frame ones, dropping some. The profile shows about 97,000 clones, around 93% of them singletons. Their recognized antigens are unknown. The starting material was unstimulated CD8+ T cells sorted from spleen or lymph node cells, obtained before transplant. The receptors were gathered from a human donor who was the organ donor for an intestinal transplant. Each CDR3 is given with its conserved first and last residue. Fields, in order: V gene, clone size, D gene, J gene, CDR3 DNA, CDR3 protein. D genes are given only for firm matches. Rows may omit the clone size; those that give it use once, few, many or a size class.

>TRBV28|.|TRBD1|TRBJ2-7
TGTGCCAGCAGGAAGATGGACAGGATCTACGAGCAGTACTTC
CASRKMDRIYEQYF
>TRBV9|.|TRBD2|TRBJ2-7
TGTGCCAGCAGCGTGACAGCGGGGGGTTACGAGCAGTACTTC
CASSVTAGGYEQYF
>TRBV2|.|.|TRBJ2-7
TGTGCCAGCAGTGAGCGGCGGACATTCTACGAGCAGTACTTC
CASSERRTFYEQYF
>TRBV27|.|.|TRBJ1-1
TGTGCCAGCAGTCTAGGTTCGGACACTGAAGCTTTCTTT
CASSLGSDTEAFF
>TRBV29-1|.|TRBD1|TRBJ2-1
TGCAGCGTGGGGACAGACTACAATGAGCAGTTCTTC
CSVGTDYNEQFF
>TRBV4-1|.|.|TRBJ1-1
TGCGCCAGCAGGCCCAGGGACACCGAGATCACTGAAGCTTTCTTT
CASRPRDTEITEAFF
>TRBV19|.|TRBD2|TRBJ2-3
TGTGCCAGTAAGGCGGGGGACACAGATACGCAGTATTTT
CASKAGDTDTQYF
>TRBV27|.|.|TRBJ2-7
TGTGCCAGCAGTTTCTATTCCCGAGGCGAGCAGTACTTC
CASSFYSRGEQYF
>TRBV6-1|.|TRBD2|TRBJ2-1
TGTGCCAGCAGTGTGGGGGGGGTCTACAATGAGCAGTTCTTC
CASSVGGVYNEQFF
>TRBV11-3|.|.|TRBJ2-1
TGTGCCAGCAGCAACGGAGGGGCATTCGAGCAGTTCTTC
CASSNGGAFEQFF
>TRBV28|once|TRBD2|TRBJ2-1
TGTGCCAGCAACGAACTAGCGGGTTACAATGAGCAGTTCTTC
CASNELAGYNEQFF
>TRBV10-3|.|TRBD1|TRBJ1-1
TGTGCCATCCTTAAAGGACAGGGGGCCGACACTGAAGCTTTCTTT
CAILKGQGADTEAFF
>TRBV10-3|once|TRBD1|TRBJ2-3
TGTGCCATCGGCCGGGACAGGGAACGATGGACAGATACGCAGTATTTT
CAIGRDRERWTDTQYF
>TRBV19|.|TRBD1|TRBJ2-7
TGTGCCAGTAGTATTGGGGACAGGGGCTACGAGCAGTACTTC
CASSIGDRGYEQYF
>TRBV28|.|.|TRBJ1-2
TGTGCCAGCAGCCCCTTAGACTATGGCTACACCTTC
CASSPLDYGYTF
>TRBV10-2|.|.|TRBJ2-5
TGCGCCAGCATGGGGCGCGAGACCCAGTACTTC
CASMGRETQYF
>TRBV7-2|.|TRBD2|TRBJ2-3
TGTGCCAGCAGCTTAGACCCGGGGACTAGCGGGGGGGTTACAGATACGCAGTATTTT
CASSLDPGTSGGVTDTQYF
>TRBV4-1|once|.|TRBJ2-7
TGCGCCAGCAGCCAGTGGAGCGGGTCCTACGAGCAGTACTTC
CASSQWSGSYEQYF
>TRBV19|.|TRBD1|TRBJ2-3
TGTGCCAGTAGTATGAGGGACAGGGGGCCCACAGATACGCAGTATTTT
CASSMRDRGPTDTQYF
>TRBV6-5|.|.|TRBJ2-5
TGTGCCAGCAGTTACTCGATGCGGGGGCGCACGGAGACCCAGTACTTC
CASSYSMRGRTETQYF
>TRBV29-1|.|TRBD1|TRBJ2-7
TGCAGCGTTGATTCGGGGACAGGGAACCACGAGCAGTACTTC
CSVDSGTGNHEQYF
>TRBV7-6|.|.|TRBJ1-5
TGTGCCAGCAGCTTAGGTATAGGGGCGAATCAGCCCCAGCATTTT
CASSLGIGANQPQHF
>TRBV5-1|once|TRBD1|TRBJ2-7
TGCGCCAGCAGCTTGGGACAGGGGGCCTACGAGCAGTACTTC
CASSLGQGAYEQYF
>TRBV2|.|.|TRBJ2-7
TGTGCCAGCACCGTCGGGTATGTGGGACAAGCCTACGAGCAGTACTTC
CASTVGYVGQAYEQYF
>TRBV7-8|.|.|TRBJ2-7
TGTGCCAGCAGCTTATACCGCCAGGGGGGTTCATGGTACGAGCAGTACTTC
CASSLYRQGGSWYEQYF
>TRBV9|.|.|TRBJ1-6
TGTGCCAGCAGCGTCGGGAATTCACCCCTCCACTTT
CASSVGNSPLHF
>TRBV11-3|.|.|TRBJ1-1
TGTGCCAGCAAATATCCTGGGGCCACTGAAGCTTTCTTT
CASKYPGATEAFF
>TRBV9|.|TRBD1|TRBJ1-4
TGTGCCAGCAGCGTATGGTGGACAGGGGCAAATGAAAAACTGTTTTTT
CASSVWWTGANEKLFF
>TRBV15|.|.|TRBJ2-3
TGTGCCACCAGCAATCACTTCGATACGCAGTATTTT
CATSNHFDTQYF
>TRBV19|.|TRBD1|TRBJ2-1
TGTGCCAGTTCCCCTGGACAGGGGGTCCATGAGCAGTTCTTC
CASSPGQGVHEQFF
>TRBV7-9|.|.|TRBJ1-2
TGTGCCAGCAGCTTAGAGGGTGGGGCCGACTATGGCTACACCTTC
CASSLEGGADYGYTF
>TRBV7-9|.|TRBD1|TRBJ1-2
TGTGCCAGCAGCTTCCCACTCACAATGTCCGGGACAGACTATGGCTACACCTTC
CASSFPLTMSGTDYGYTF
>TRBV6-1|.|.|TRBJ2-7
TGTGCCAGCAGTGAAATCGCGGGACTGGTCTACGAGCAGTACTTC
CASSEIAGLVYEQYF
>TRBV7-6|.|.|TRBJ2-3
TGTGCCAGCAGCGGCATCACAGATACGCAGTATTTT
CASSGITDTQYF
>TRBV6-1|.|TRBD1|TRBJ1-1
TGTGCCAGCAGTGGACAGGGGGAGAACACTGAAGCTTTCTTT
CASSGQGENTEAFF
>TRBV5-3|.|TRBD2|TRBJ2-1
TGTGCCAGAAGCTTAGAGGGTAGCGGGAGAACCAGCTCCTACAATGAGCAGTTCTTC
CARSLEGSGRTSSYNEQFF
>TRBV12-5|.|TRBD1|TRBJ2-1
TGTGCTAGTGGTTCGACAGGGTCTCCCTACAATGAGCAGTTCTTC
CASGSTGSPYNEQFF
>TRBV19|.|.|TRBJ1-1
TGTGCCAGTAATTGGGGGGTGAACACTGAAGCTTTCTTT
CASNWGVNTEAFF
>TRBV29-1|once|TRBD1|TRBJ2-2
TGCAGCGCAAGAGGGGGCGCGGGCACCGGGGAGCTGTTTTTT
CSARGGAGTGELFF
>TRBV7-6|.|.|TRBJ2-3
TGTGCCAGCAGCGCCACTACAGGGTTGGCAGATACGCAGTATTTT
CASSATTGLADTQYF
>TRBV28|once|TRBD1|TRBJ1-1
TGTGCCAGCAGTTCCGCAGGGGGCCACACTGAAGCTTTCTTT
CASSSAGGHTEAFF
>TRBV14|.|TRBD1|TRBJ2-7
TGTGCCAGCAGCCAAGATCTTAGGGACAGGGCACAAATCGAGCAGTACTTC
CASSQDLRDRAQIEQYF
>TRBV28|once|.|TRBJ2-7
TGTGCCAGCAGCCCCGGGATCTACGAGCAGTACTTC
CASSPGIYEQYF
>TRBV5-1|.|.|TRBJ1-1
TGCGCCAGCAGCTTGGAGGGGGAATCGAACACTGAAGCTTTCTTT
CASSLEGESNTEAFF
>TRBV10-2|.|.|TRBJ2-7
TGCGCCAGCAGGGGACTGCTTGGACTACGGGCTGACGAGCAGTACTTC
CASRGLLGLRADEQYF
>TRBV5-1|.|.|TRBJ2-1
TGCGCCAGCAGCTATACGGAGCCGCGGAATGAGCAGTTCTTC
CASSYTEPRNEQFF